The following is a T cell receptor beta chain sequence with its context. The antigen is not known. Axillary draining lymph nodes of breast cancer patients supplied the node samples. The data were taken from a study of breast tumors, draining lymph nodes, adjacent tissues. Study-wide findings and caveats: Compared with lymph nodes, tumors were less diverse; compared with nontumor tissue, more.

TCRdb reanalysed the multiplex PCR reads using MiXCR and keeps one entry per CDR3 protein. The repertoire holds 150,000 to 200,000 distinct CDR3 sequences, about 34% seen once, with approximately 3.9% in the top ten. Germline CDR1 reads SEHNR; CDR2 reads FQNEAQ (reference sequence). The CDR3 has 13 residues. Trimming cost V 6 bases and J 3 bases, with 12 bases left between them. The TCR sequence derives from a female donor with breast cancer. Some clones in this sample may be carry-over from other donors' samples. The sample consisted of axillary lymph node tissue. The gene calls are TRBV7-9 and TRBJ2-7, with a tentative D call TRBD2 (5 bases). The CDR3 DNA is TGTGCCAGCAGTGGCAGTCGGGGCTACGAGCAGTACTTC. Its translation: CASSGSRGYEQYF.